A single sample is the source of the 32 T cell receptor beta chains below, sequenced in a study of cytotoxic CD8 clonotypes in ibrutinib-treated CLL. Sequencing was performed with immunoSEQ multiplex PCR; in TCRdb, only in-frame clones are kept and a portion is missing. The sample includes some 46,000 clones, roughly 76% of them seen just once. Source: PBMCs, taken after 12 months of ibrutinib treatment. The receptors derive from a human donor with chronic lymphocytic leukemia.

This clone was observed a few times. This CDR3 reads CASTPRSSGNTIYF. Written as DNA, the CDR3 is TGTGCCAGCACCCCCAGGAGCTCTGGAAACACCATATATTTT. The chain combines TRBV7-9 with TRBJ1-3; D remains unclear. The germline V and J ends were trimmed by 7 bases and 0 bases, with 10 bases remaining between them. This CDR3 is built from 14 residues. Looked up from germline, CDR1 is SEHNR and CDR2 is FQNEAQ (reference sequence).

This clone was seen a few times. The chain employs TRBV7-2 and TRBJ2-7; 8 bases fit TRBD2. The length of the CDR3 is 14 residues. Trimming took 4 bases from V and 6 from J; bases not matched to a gene: 8. Germline-derived CDR1 and CDR2 are SGHTA and FQGNSA. The DNA of the CDR3 is TGTGCCAGCAGCTCTCGGGGGGGCCTAGGCGAGCAGTACTTC. Translating it yields CASSSRGGLGEQYF. The full variable domain, rest sourced from reference TRBV7-2 and TRBJ2-7, is GAGVSQSPSNKVTEKGKDVELRCDPISGHTALYWYRQSLGQGLEFLIYFQGNSAPDKSGLPSDRFSAERTGGSVSTLTIQRTQQEDSAVYLCASSSRGGLGEQYFGPGTRLTVT.

This chain joins TRBV6-4 and TRBJ2-1, with TRBD2 matching over 10 bases. The CDR3 is 17 residues long. With 4 bases clipped from V and 5 bases from J, the junction kept 11 bases outside the gene matches. The germline V gene has CDR1 MRHNA and CDR2 SNTAGT. CDR3 nucleotide sequence: TGTGCCAGCAGTGTTGACGTAGCGGGGGGAACCCACAATGAGCAGTTCTTC. It encodes CASSVDVAGGTHNEQFF.

The V and J genes are TRBV7-9 and TRBJ1-1; 7 nucleotides agree with TRBD1. Germline-derived CDR1 and CDR2 are SEHNR and FQNEAQ (reference sequence). This CDR3 region has 15 residues. With 0 bases clipped from V and 4 bases from J, the junction kept 5 bases outside the gene matches. The CDR3 here is CASSLAIGGITEAFF. CDR3 nucleotide sequence: TGTGCCAGCAGCTTAGCAATAGGGGGCATCACTGAAGCTTTCTTT.

The rearrangement uses TRBV9 and TRBJ2-7; 11 bases map to TRBD1. Trimming took 3 bases from V and 5 from J; bases not matched to a gene: 7. The CDR3 has 15 amino acids. CDR1 and CDR2 (germline): SGDLS, YYNGEE. CDR3 nucleotide sequence: TGTGCCAGCAGCGCGACAGGACAGGGGGCGCACGAGCAGTACTTC. Encoded protein: CASSATGQGAHEQYF.

This chain joins TRBV7-3 and TRBJ2-5; unclear D gene. V lost 5 bases to trimming and J lost 1 base, with 11 bases between them. The CDR3 totals 14 residues. Looked up from germline, CDR1 is SGHTA and CDR2 is FQGTGA. The CDR3 DNA reads as TGTGCCAGCAGCCCTGGACGGATCCAAGAGACCCAGTACTTC. Protein sequence: CASSPGRIQETQYF. The full variable domain, with the rest looked up from reference TRBV7-3 and TRBJ2-5, is GAGVSQTPSNKVTEKGKYVELRCDPISGHTALYWYRQSLGQGPEFLIYFQGTGAADDSGLPNDRFFAVRPEGSVSTLKIQRTERGDSAVYLCASSPGRIQETQYFGPGTRLLVL.

This chain joins TRBV11-2 and TRBJ1-1; no clear D. This CDR3 comprises 11 residues. V was cut by 3 bases and J by 6 bases, with 5 bases left in between. Germline assignment: CDR1 SGHAT and CDR2 FQNNGV. The CDR3 DNA follows: TGTGCCAGCAGCTTCCACTCTGAAGCTTTCTTT. Protein: CASSFHSEAFF.

This clone was found once. The chain combines TRBV5-1 with TRBJ2-3; 12 bases agree with TRBD2. CDR1 SGHRS and CDR2 YFSETQ come from the germline V gene. With V trimmed by 4 bases and J by 2 bases, 14 bases remained unmatched. The CDR3 extends over 19 amino acids. CDR3 nucleotide sequence: TGCGCCAGCAGCGGACGCCTTACTAGCGGGGGGCCGGTCACAGATACGCAGTATTTT. Its translation: CASSGRLTSGGPVTDTQYF.

CDR3 DNA sequence: TGTGCCAGCAGCGCCGCTATGGGGGTCGACTATGGCTACACCTTC. Translation: CASSAAMGVDYGYTF. J is TRBJ1-2 and V is TRBV9, with a possible D match to TRBD1 (5 bases). This CDR3 has 15 residues. The germline V and J ends were trimmed by 3 bases and 3 bases, with 15 bases remaining between them. Germline CDR1 is SGDLS and CDR2 is YYNGEE.

This clone has more than one count but fewer than ten. The chain recombines TRBV5-1 with TRBJ1-2; D may be TRBD1 (5 bases). V was shortened by 1 base and J by 6 bases, with 10 bases between the two germline ends. The length of the CDR3 is 13 residues. CDR1 and CDR2 (germline): SGHRS, YFSETQ. CDR3 in DNA: TGCGCCAGCAGCTTGCAGGGTTTGGATGGCTACACCTTC. Its protein product is CASSLQGLDGYTF.

The chain couples TRBV11-1 to TRBJ2-3; D perhaps matches TRBD1 (6 bases). Trimming left V 3 bases short and J 2 bases short, with 15 bases between. In germline, CDR1 is SGHAT, CDR2 FQDESV (reference sequence). This CDR3 has 16 residues. The CDR3 region has the DNA TGTGCCAGCAGCTTCTGGTCGACAGGAATCACAGATACGCAGTATTTT. This gives the protein CASSFWSTGITDTQYF.

This chain joins TRBV4-1 and TRBJ2-1, with a tentative D call TRBD2 (6 bases). V lost 1 base, J lost 5 bases, and 18 bases lay in between. CDR1 and CDR2 from the germline V gene are MGHRA and YSYEKL. The CDR3 consists of 17 residues. The CDR3, as DNA: TGCGCCAGCAGCCAAGGGCGAGGCCTGGGACTCGACAATGAGCAGTTCTTC. Encoded protein: CASSQGRGLGLDNEQFF.

The rearrangement links TRBV27 to TRBJ1-4, with D possibly matching TRBD1 (6 bases). Looked up from germline, CDR1 is MNHEY and CDR2 is SMNVEV (reference sequence). The CDR3 is 15 residues long. V dropped 2 bases and J dropped 5 bases, with 12 bases sitting between them. Here the CDR3 DNA reads TGTGCCAGCAGTTTAACGTTAGGGGGGAATGAAAAACTGTTTTTT. It specifies CASSLTLGGNEKLFF.

The chain uses TRBV28 and TRBJ1-5, with D possibly being TRBD1 (5 bases). The germline V and J ends were trimmed by 6 bases and 2 bases, with 14 bases remaining between them. CDR3 length: 15 residues. The germline V gene has CDR1 MDHEN and CDR2 SYDVKM. The chain's CDR3 is CASSKDRLGNQPQHF. As DNA, the CDR3 is TGTGCCAGCAGCAAAGACAGATTGGGCAATCAGCCCCAGCATTTT. Filled out from reference TRBV28 and TRBJ1-5, the complete variable domain reads DVKVTQSSRYLVKRTGEKVFLECVQDMDHENMFWYRQDPGLGLRLIYFSYDVKMKEKGDIPEGYSVSREKKERFSLILESASTNQTSMYLCASSKDRLGNQPQHFGDGTRLSIL.

The V call is TRBV30, the J call TRBJ2-3, with TRBD1 matching 8 bases. CDR3 size: 15 residues. From germline, CDR1 is GTSNPN and CDR2 SVGIG (reference sequence). Trimming took 1 base from V and 2 from J; bases not matched to a gene: 5. This CDR3 reads CAWSGQGSLTDTQYF. The CDR3, as DNA: TGTGCCTGGAGTGGACAGGGGAGTCTCACAGATACGCAGTATTTT. Using reference TRBV30 and TRBJ2-3 for the parts outside the CDR3, the full variable domain is SQTIHQWPATLVQPVGSPLSLECTVEGTSNPNLYWYRQAAGRGLQLLFYSVGIGQISSEVPQNLSASRPQDRQFILSSKKLLLSDSGFYLCAWSGQGSLTDTQYFGPGTRLTVL.

The V call is TRBV6-1, the J call TRBJ1-6, with TRBD1 identical over 9 bases. The V gene's germline CDR1 is MNHNS and CDR2 SASEGT. CDR3 length: 14 residues. J lost 8 bases, V lost 6 bases, and 5 bases had no gene match. CDR3 DNA: TGTGCCAGCAGCACGGACAGGGGTTATTCACCCCTCCACTTT. Residues: CASSTDRGYSPLHF.

V and J are TRBV2 and TRBJ1-5, with 8 positions matching TRBD1. The germline CDR1 and CDR2 sequences are SNHLY and FYNNEI. V dropped 4 bases and J dropped 6; count of bases not matched to a gene: 5. This CDR3 is built from 14 residues. CDR3 in amino acids: CASSGTGNGQPQHF. As DNA, the CDR3 is TGTGCCAGCAGTGGGACAGGGAACGGTCAGCCCCAGCATTTT.

The chain carries TRBV19 and TRBJ2-7; 8 bases line up with TRBD1. The CDR3 loop spans 15 amino acids. With V trimmed by 3 bases and J by 9 bases, 13 bases remained unmatched. CDR1 is LNHDA and CDR2 is SQIVND in the germline V gene (reference sequence). The CDR3 DNA is TGTGCCAGTAGTATGGATGACAGGGGCCTATTCGGGCAGTACTTC. Translation gives CASSMDDRGLFGQYF.

For the CDR3, the DNA is TGTGCCAGCAGTTATCGAGACGGGGCAATCTACGAGCAGTACTTC. Translation: CASSYRDGAIYEQYF. The rearrangement joins TRBV27 to TRBJ2-7; either TRBD1 or TRBD2 may fit D (5 bases each). Per germline, CDR1 MNHEY and CDR2 SMNVEV (reference sequence). With 4 bases removed from V and 3 bases from J, the gap between germline ends came to 16 bases. CDR3 size: 15 residues.

The chain combines TRBV9 with TRBJ1-1; the D is unclear. The CDR3 has 13 residues. The V gene's germline CDR1 is SGDLS and CDR2 YYNGEE. The germline V and J ends were trimmed by 1 base and 2 bases, with 6 bases remaining between them. CDR3 nucleotides: TGTGCCAGCAGCGTAACAGCCAACACTGAAGCTTTCTTT. Its translation is CASSVTANTEAFF.

This sequence joins TRBV5-1 and TRBJ2-6, with D hard to call. The CDR3 runs to 13 residues. V gave up 5 bases and J gave up 1 base, with 4 bases separating them. Germline-derived CDR1 and CDR2 are SGHRS and YFSETQ. The CDR3 loop is CASRRSGANVLTF. CDR3 bases: TGCGCCAGCAGACGTTCTGGGGCCAACGTCCTGACTTTC.

The chain links TRBV2 to TRBJ2-7; possibly TRBD2 for D (5 bases). CDR3 length equals 13 residues. V dropped 8 bases and J dropped 0 bases, with 11 bases sitting between them. Germline CDR1 SNHLY, CDR2 FYNNEI. The CDR3 region is CASQTGISYEQYF. CDR3 DNA sequence: TGTGCCAGCCAAACGGGGATCTCCTACGAGCAGTACTTC.

The genes are TRBV18 and TRBJ1-6; weak D call: TRBD1 (5 bases). Germline CDR1 and CDR2: KGHSH and LQKENI. V was cut by 6 bases and J by 11 bases, with 14 bases left in between. There are 13 residues in the CDR3. The CDR3: CASSVRRGPPLHF. The DNA for the CDR3 is TGTGCCAGCTCTGTCCGTAGGGGTCCACCCCTCCACTTT.

This chain links TRBV5-1 with TRBJ1-2; 7 bases map to TRBD1. Looked up from germline, CDR1 is SGHRS and CDR2 is YFSETQ. The CDR3 consists of 13 residues. V shed 0 bases, J shed 8 bases, and the junction held 4 bases outside the gene matches. CDR3 sequence: CASSLGQGEGYTF. The CDR3 region has the DNA TGCGCCAGCAGCTTGGGACAGGGTGAGGGCTACACCTTC.

A few counts support this clone. The chain combines TRBV19 with TRBJ2-1, with TRBD1 as a possible D gene (5 bases). Per germline, CDR1 LNHDA and CDR2 SQIVND (reference sequence). The germline V and J ends were trimmed by 8 bases and 6 bases, with 11 bases remaining between them. CDR3 length equals 12 residues. The DNA for the CDR3 is TGTGCCAGTGCTCCCCAGGGCAATGAGCAGTTCTTC. Its protein product is CASAPQGNEQFF.

This chain connects TRBV7-9 to TRBJ2-7; the D gene is possibly TRBD2 (6 bases). The germline CDR1 and CDR2 sequences are SEHNR and FQNEAQ (reference sequence). There are 13 residues in the CDR3. V shed 5 bases and J shed 5 bases, with 13 bases lying between them. CDR3 sequence: CASSHPGGDEQYF. The CDR3 coding sequence is TGTGCCAGCAGCCATCCCGGAGGGGACGAGCAGTACTTC.

This chain uses TRBV5-4 with TRBJ1-1; TRBD1 is a possible D gene (5 bases). Per germline, CDR1 SGHNT and CDR2 YYREEE (reference sequence). Trimming took off 0 bases at V and 3 bases at J, with 15 bases between the two ends. This CDR3 is built from 16 residues. This CDR3 reads CASSLGGPGSYTEAFF. CDR3 nucleotides: TGTGCCAGCAGCTTGGGGGGACCGGGCTCGTACACTGAAGCTTTCTTT.

J is TRBJ2-4 and V is TRBV6-5; D is perhaps TRBD2 (6 bases). Trimming left V 7 bases short and J 7 bases short, with 17 bases between. CDR1 and CDR2 from the germline V gene are MNHEY and SVGAGI. This CDR3 contains 14 residues. CDR3 bases: TGTGCCAGCATGGGCCTTCCCCGGGGGAACATTCAGTACTTC. It translates to CASMGLPRGNIQYF.

V usage is TRBV19 and J usage is TRBJ1-4; D unresolved. Trimming took off 5 bases at V and 0 bases at J, with 7 bases between the two ends. Germline CDR1 is LNHDA and CDR2 is SQIVND (reference sequence). The CDR3 length is 14 residues. The DNA of the CDR3 is TGTGCCAGTAGTGCAGGTGCAACTAATGAAAAACTGTTTTTT. Amino acid sequence: CASSAGATNEKLFF.

V gene TRBV27 combines with J gene TRBJ2-7; the D is unclear. V was shortened by 8 bases and J by 6 bases, with 17 bases between the two germline ends. Germline lookup yields CDR1 MNHEY and CDR2 SMNVEV (reference sequence). The CDR3 totals 13 residues. The chain's CDR3 is CASGSRKGREQYF. CDR3 bases: TGTGCCAGCGGATCCCGGAAGGGTCGCGAGCAGTACTTC.

V is TRBV7-8 and J is TRBJ1-6; D unclear. Trimming removed 6 bases from V and 8 bases from J, with 23 bases in between. This CDR3 is 17 amino acids long. CDR1 and CDR2 (germline): SGHVS, FQNEAQ. Written as DNA, the CDR3 is TGTGCCAGCAGTCAATCACCTCGGCGTTACAGTTATTCACCCCTCCACTTT. Translated: CASSQSPRRYSYSPLHF.

The gene calls are TRBV27 and TRBJ1-5, with TRBD1 matching 8 bases. Unmatched junction bases numbered 3, after V lost 2 bases and J lost 6 bases. CDR3 length: 14 residues. Germline-derived CDR1 and CDR2 are MNHEY and SMNVEV (reference sequence). The CDR3 nucleotides are TGTGCCAGCAGTTTAGCAGGGGGCTTTCAGCCCCAGCATTTT. This translates into CASSLAGGFQPQHF.